The 25 T cell receptor beta chains below all came from one sample that was sequenced in a study of T cell repertoires in cytomegalovirus infection. From the reads, TCRdb called clonotypes with MiXCR, one entry per CDR3 protein. Of some 77,000 distinct CDR3 sequences in the sample, about 3.8% were seen once. Sequencing was carried out using PBMCs. The receptors derive from a human donor in good health (CMV status not recorded). Some clones in this sample may be carry-over from other donors' samples.

This clonotype was counted many times. The V gene is TRBV7-2, the J gene TRBJ2-1, with 15 bases matching TRBD2. Germline CDR1 SGHTA, CDR2 FQGNSA. The CDR3 is 17 amino acids. Losses at the gene ends were 4 bases for V and 6 bases for J; bases not matched to a gene: 7. CDR3 in amino acids: CASSSGLAGGQGNEQFF. The DNA for the CDR3 is TGTGCCAGCAGCTCTGGACTAGCGGGGGGGCAGGGCAATGAGCAGTTCTTC.

This clonotype has more than one count but fewer than ten. The chain carries TRBV19 and TRBJ2-7; TRBD1 matches 11 bases. CDR1 and CDR2 (germline): LNHDA, SQIVND (reference sequence). The CDR3 is 15 amino acids. Losses at the gene ends were 3 bases for V and 2 bases for J; bases not matched to a gene: 3. The CDR3 is CASSIGQGAAYEQYF. The CDR3 region has the DNA TGTGCCAGTAGTATCGGACAGGGGGCCGCCTACGAGCAGTACTTC.

This clonotype was counted at least ten times. The chain links TRBV28 to TRBJ1-4; no definite D call. The CDR3 sequence is 11 residues long. V shed 2 bases and J shed 14 bases, with 9 bases lying between them. Germline values: CDR1 MDHEN, CDR2 SYDVKM. The CDR3 sequence is CASSLGVVLFF. CDR3 in DNA: TGTGCCAGCAGTTTAGGGGTAGTCCTGTTTTTT.

There are many counts of this clonotype. This chain uses TRBV20-1 with TRBJ2-5; TRBD2 agrees at 9 bases. From germline, CDR1 is DFQATT and CDR2 SNEGSKA (reference sequence). This CDR3 comprises 15 residues. V was pared by 1 base and J by 2 bases, with 5 bases of the junction left unmatched. The CDR3 is CSARGLAGSQETQYF. For the CDR3, the DNA is TGCAGTGCTAGAGGGCTAGCGGGGTCACAAGAGACCCAGTACTTC.

This clonotype was recorded many times. J is TRBJ1-2 and V is TRBV7-9; D is unclear. The CDR3 totals 14 residues. Germline lookup yields CDR1 SEHNR and CDR2 FQNEAQ (reference sequence). V gave up 3 bases and J gave up 0 bases, with 8 bases separating them. CDR3 residues: CASSFRTANYGYTF. The CDR3 region has the DNA TGTGCCAGCAGCTTTAGGACCGCTAACTATGGCTACACCTTC.

This clonotype was counted ten times or more. This chain connects TRBV12-3 or TRBV12-4 to TRBJ1-6; perhaps TRBD1 as D (5 bases). Trimming shortened V by 5 bases and J by 10 bases, and 12 bases separated the two germline ends. The CDR3 is 13 residues long. The CDR3 region has the DNA TGTGCCAGCAGTGCCCAGGGACGATCACCCCTCCACTTT. This encodes CASSAQGRSPLHF.

This clonotype occurred many times. The rearrangement uses TRBV19 and TRBJ2-1; 15 nucleotides agree with TRBD2. This CDR3 spans 14 amino acids. CDR1 is LNHDA and CDR2 is SQIVND in the germline V gene (reference sequence). The junction had 3 bases not matched to a gene; V was cut back by 9 bases and J by 6 bases. Here the CDR3 DNA reads TGTGCCAGCGGACTAGCGGGGGGGATCAATGAGCAGTTCTTC. This translates into CASGLAGGINEQFF.

This clonotype was counted many times. V gene TRBV12-5 combines with J gene TRBJ1-1, with D hard to call. CDR1 is LGHNT and CDR2 is FRNRAP in the germline V gene. The V end was cut by 7 bases, the J end by 6 bases, with 15 bases between. The CDR3 is 13 amino acids. CDR3 nucleotide sequence: TGTGCTAGTGCCACCGGCAGTGTCTCTGAAGCTTTCTTT. This sequence encodes CASATGSVSEAFF.

This clonotype was seen ten or more times. The chain recombines TRBV6-2 or TRBV6-3 with TRBJ2-2; a weak D match, TRBD1 (5 bases). V shed 5 bases and J shed 8 bases, with 9 bases lying between them. The CDR3 covers 12 residues. Germline V gene sequence: CDR1 MNHEY, CDR2 SVGEGT. CDR3 DNA: TGTGCCAGCAGTACCAGACAGGGGGAGCTGTTTTTT. It codes for CASSTRQGELFF.

This clonotype was counted ten times or more. The V gene is TRBV28, the J gene TRBJ2-7; D unresolved. Germline CDR1 reads MDHEN; CDR2 reads SYDVKM. V lost 7 bases, J lost 3 bases, and 16 bases lay in between. The CDR3 has 14 amino acids. The CDR3 region is CASKKRAQHYEQYF. CDR3 in DNA: TGTGCCAGCAAAAAACGGGCCCAGCACTACGAGCAGTACTTC.

This clonotype has ten or more counts. This chain connects TRBV14 to TRBJ1-1; the D gene is possibly TRBD1 (5 bases). V was trimmed by 0 bases and J by 4 bases, leaving 18 bases between them. The CDR3 covers 17 residues. Germline CDR1 is SGHDN and CDR2 is FVKESK. CDR3 nucleotides: TGTGCCAGCAGCCAAGATCGTGGGGCAGGGCAGGGCACTGAAGCTTTCTTT. Its translation: CASSQDRGAGQGTEAFF.

This clonotype came up many times. This chain uses TRBV7-6 with TRBJ1-3; 7 bases line up with TRBD1. CDR1 and CDR2 from the germline V gene are SGHVS and FNYEAQ. The CDR3 is made up of 17 amino acids. With V trimmed by 2 bases and J by 4 bases, 11 bases remained unmatched. The CDR3 region is CASSLYPKGAPGNTIYF. The DNA of the CDR3 is TGTGCCAGCAGCTTATACCCAAAGGGGGCTCCAGGAAACACCATATATTTT.

This clonotype showed up many times. CDR3 amino acids: CASSRDRFNTEAFF. CDR3 DNA sequence: TGTGCCAGCAGCCGAGACAGGTTCAACACTGAAGCTTTCTTT. The chain combines TRBV7-6 with TRBJ1-1, with a weak D call TRBD1 (6 bases). In germline, CDR1 is SGHVS, CDR2 FNYEAQ. V shed 5 bases and J shed 2 bases, with 12 bases lying between them. CDR3 size: 14 residues.

This clonotype was counted at least ten times. The CDR3 DNA reads TGTGCCAGCAGCCCCCGACAGGGGCCGCGGTACAATGAGCAGTTCTTC. Protein sequence: CASSPRQGPRYNEQFF. The rearrangement joins TRBV7-2 to TRBJ2-1; 8 nucleotides line up with TRBD1. The CDR3 loop spans 16 amino acids. V gave up 5 bases and J gave up 4 bases; unmatched junction bases: 10. From germline, CDR1 is SGHTA and CDR2 FQGNSA. Complete variable domain (other parts from reference TRBV7-2 and TRBJ2-1): GAGVSQSPSNKVTEKGKDVELRCDPISGHTALYWYRQSLGQGLEFLIYFQGNSAPDKSGLPSDRFSAERTGGSVSTLTIQRTQQEDSAVYLCASSPRQGPRYNEQFFGPGTRLTVL.

This clonotype was detected many times. The chain recombines TRBV7-2 with TRBJ2-7; D is uncertain. CDR3 length: 11 residues. V was clipped by 4 bases and J by 6 bases, with 7 bases between them. CDR1 is SGHTA and CDR2 is FQGNSA in the germline V gene. The chain's CDR3 is CASSSSGEQYF. CDR3 nucleotides: TGTGCCAGCAGCTCATCAGGCGAGCAGTACTTC.

This clonotype has at least ten counts. V usage is TRBV6-4 and J usage is TRBJ2-1; a possible D gene is TRBD1 (6 bases). The CDR3 consists of 15 residues. Germline CDR1 reads MRHNA; CDR2 reads SNTAGT. V lost 6 bases and J lost 8, with 20 bases in between. CDR3 amino acids: CASSPTTRGSDEQFF. CDR3 in DNA: TGTGCCAGCAGCCCTACTACTAGGGGGTCCGATGAGCAGTTCTTC.

This clonotype was seen repeatedly, ten times or more. J is TRBJ2-5 and V is TRBV7-2; the match to TRBD2 covers 10 bases. Germline V gene data show CDR1 as SGHTA and CDR2 as FQGNSA. Trimming took 3 bases from V and 4 from J; bases not matched to a gene: 5. The CDR3 is 15 residues long. The DNA of the CDR3 is TGTGCCAGCAGCTTCCGAGCGGGGGGGGGAGAGACCCAGTACTTC. Its protein product is CASSFRAGGGETQYF.

This clonotype was detected ten times or more. The chain has TRBV27 and TRBJ1-1; the D gene is possibly TRBD1 (6 bases). Per the germline V gene, CDR1 is MNHEY and CDR2 is SMNVEV (reference sequence). This CDR3 comprises 14 residues. V shed 8 bases and J shed 4 bases, with 17 bases lying between them. CDR3 in DNA: TGTGCCAGCCGAGGGGGGCCCGCCAGCACTGAAGCTTTCTTT. It codes for CASRGGPASTEAFF.

This clonotype was seen repeatedly, ten times or more. The chain employs TRBV10-3 and TRBJ2-3, with TRBD2 matching 12 bases. This CDR3 comprises 14 residues. Germline V gene lookup returns CDR1 ENHRY and CDR2 SYGVKD. V shed 8 bases, J shed 5 bases, and the junction held 5 bases outside the gene matches. CDR3 residues: CAISSGGAVDTQYF. CDR3 nucleotide sequence: TGTGCCATCTCTAGCGGGGGGGCCGTAGATACGCAGTATTTT.

In this sample, this clonotype turned up many times. The chain employs TRBV6-5 and TRBJ1-1; weak D call: TRBD1 (5 bases). V shed 1 base and J shed 8 bases, with 11 bases lying between them. Germline CDR1 and CDR2: MNHEY and SVGAGI. The CDR3 loop spans 13 amino acids. The CDR3 loop reads CASSYLSTAEAFF. The CDR3, as DNA: TGTGCCAGCAGTTACTTATCGACAGCCGAAGCTTTCTTT.

In this sample, this clonotype turned up many times. The genes are TRBV28 and TRBJ1-1, with D possibly TRBD1 on 5 matching bases. V lost 2 bases to trimming and J lost 4 bases, with 11 bases between them. The CDR3 totals 14 residues. CDR1 is MDHEN, CDR2 SYDVKM, per germline. CDR3 loop: CASSLSRDRTEAFF. The CDR3 bases are TGTGCCAGCAGTTTAAGCAGGGATCGCACTGAAGCTTTCTTT.

This clonotype has a count of ten or more. The gene calls are TRBV7-2 and TRBJ2-1; D perhaps matches TRBD1 (6 bases). From germline, CDR1 is SGHTA and CDR2 FQGNSA. The V and J ends lost 2 bases and 9 bases respectively, with 11 bases between them. The CDR3 consists of 13 residues. The CDR3 reads CASSLRTVPEQFF. DNA of the CDR3: TGTGCCAGCAGCTTAAGGACAGTCCCTGAGCAGTTCTTC.

This clonotype was counted at least ten times. In nucleotides, the CDR3 is TGTGCCAGCAGTTACGGAGACCGCTCCTACGAGCAGTACTTC. As protein: CASSYGDRSYEQYF. The V and J genes are TRBV6-5 and TRBJ2-7; D ambiguous. This CDR3 region has 14 residues. The V end was cut by 2 bases, the J end by 0 bases, with 8 bases between. Per the germline V gene, CDR1 is MNHEY and CDR2 is SVGAGI.

This clonotype was counted many times. This chain joins TRBV12-3 or TRBV12-4 and TRBJ2-7; the D gene is possibly TRBD2 (5 bases). Trimming took off 10 bases at V and 3 bases at J, with 16 bases between the two ends. CDR3 length equals 13 residues. CDR3 coding DNA: TGTGCCACTCTGCGGGTCTTCGACTACGAGCAGTACTTC. Translated: CATLRVFDYEQYF.

In this sample, this clonotype turned up many times. The chain is built from TRBV6-5 and TRBJ1-3; TRBD1 matches at 8 bases. Per the germline V gene, CDR1 is MNHEY and CDR2 is SVGAGI. The CDR3 totals 19 residues. V lost 0 bases, J lost 3 bases, and 13 bases stayed unmatched. The CDR3 spells CASSYSSPDRVKIGNTIYF. The CDR3 DNA sequence: TGTGCCAGCAGTTACTCGTCCCCGGACAGGGTAAAAATTGGAAACACCATATATTTT.